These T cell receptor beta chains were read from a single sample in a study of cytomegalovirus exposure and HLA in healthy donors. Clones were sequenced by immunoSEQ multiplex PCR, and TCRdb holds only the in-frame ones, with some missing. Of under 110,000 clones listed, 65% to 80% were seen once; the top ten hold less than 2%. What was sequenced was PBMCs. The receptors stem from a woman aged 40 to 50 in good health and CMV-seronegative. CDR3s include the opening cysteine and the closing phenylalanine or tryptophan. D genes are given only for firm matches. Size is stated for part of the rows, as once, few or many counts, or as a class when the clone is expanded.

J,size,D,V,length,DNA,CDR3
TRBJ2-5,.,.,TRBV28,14,TGTGCCAGCAGTTTAAGAGCGAGTCGGGAGACCCAGTACTTC,CASSLRASRETQYF
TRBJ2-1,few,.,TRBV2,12,TGTGCCAGCAGTCGGGGGGCTGGGGAGCAGTTCTTC,CASSRGAGEQFF
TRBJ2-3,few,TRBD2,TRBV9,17,TGTGCCAGCAGCCCAAATCAAGGACTAGCGGGGTCGTATACGCAGTATTTT,CASSPNQGLAGSYTQYF
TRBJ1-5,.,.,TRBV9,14,TGTGCCAGCAGTCTGGCCCCTTCAAATCAGCCCCAGCATTTT,CASSLAPSNQPQHF
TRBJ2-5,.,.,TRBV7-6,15,TGTGCCAGCAGCTTAGCGCTTACAGGGTTTGAGACCCAGTACTTC,CASSLALTGFETQYF
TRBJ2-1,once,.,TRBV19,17,TGTGCCAGTAGTATAGAGGGCAGGGGAAGCTCCTACAATGAGCAGTTCTTC,CASSIEGRGSSYNEQFF
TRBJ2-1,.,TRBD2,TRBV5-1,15,TGCGCCAGCAGCCGTTCGGGGGACTACTTCAATGAGCAGTTCTTC,CASSRSGDYFNEQFF
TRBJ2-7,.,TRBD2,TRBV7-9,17,TGTTCCAGCAGCTTCGATCCTTCGGGAGGGCCTTCCTACGAGCAGTACTTC,CSSSFDPSGGPSYEQYF
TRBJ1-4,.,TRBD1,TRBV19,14,TGTGCCAGTAGTAATGGCAGGGGGCGTGAAAAACTGTTTTTT,CASSNGRGREKLFF
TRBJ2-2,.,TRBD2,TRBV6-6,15,TGTGCCAGCAAAGAAGCGGGAGTGAACACCGGGGAGCTGTTTTTT,CASKEAGVNTGELFF
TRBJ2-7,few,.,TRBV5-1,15,TGCGCCAGCAGCTTGGCCGTGACAGGGAGGCACGAGCAGTACTTC,CASSLAVTGRHEQYF
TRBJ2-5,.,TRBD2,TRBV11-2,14,TGTGCCAGCAGCTTACCTAGCGGGAGCGAGACCCAGTACTTC,CASSLPSGSETQYF
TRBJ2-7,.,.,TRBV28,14,TGTGCCAGCAGTTTGGGCAGACACTCCTACGAGCAGTACTTC,CASSLGRHSYEQYF
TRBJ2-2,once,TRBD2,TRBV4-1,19,TGCGCCAGCAGCCAAGCCCTTAGAAGGACTAGCGGGGGGGCCGGGGAGCTGTTTTTT,CASSQALRRTSGGAGELFF
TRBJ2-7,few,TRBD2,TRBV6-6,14,TGTGCCAGCAGTTACGGGACTAGCGCCTACGAGCAGTACTTC,CASSYGTSAYEQYF
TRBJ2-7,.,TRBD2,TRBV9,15,TGTGCCAGCAGCGTTGATAGCGGGGGGGCCCACGAGCAGTACTTC,CASSVDSGGAHEQYF
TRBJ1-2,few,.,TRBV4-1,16,TGCGCCAGCAGCCAAGATTTAAGGGGGGGAGGGTATGGCTACACCTTC,CASSQDLRGGGYGYTF
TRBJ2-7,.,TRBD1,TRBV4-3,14,TGCGCCAGCAGCCAAGGGGACAGGGCAGGAGAGCAGTACTTC,CASSQGDRAGEQYF
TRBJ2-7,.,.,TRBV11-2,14,TGTGCCAGCAGCTTAGGGGTAGCCCTAGGAGGGCAGTACTTC,CASSLGVALGGQYF
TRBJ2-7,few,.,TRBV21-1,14,TGTGCCAGCAGCACCCCACAGGGATGGCACGAGCAGTACTTC,CASSTPQGWHEQYF
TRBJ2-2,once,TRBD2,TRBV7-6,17,TGTGCCAGCAGCTCCCACCCCGGGACTAGGTCCACCGGGGAGCTGTTTTTT,CASSSHPGTRSTGELFF
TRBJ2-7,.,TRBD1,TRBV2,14,TGTGCCAGCGAGGAACAGGGGGGCCCCTACGAGCAGTACTTC,CASEEQGGPYEQYF
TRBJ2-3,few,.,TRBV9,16,TGTGCCAGCAACATCCAGGGATCCGACGCCACAGATACGCAGTATTTT,CASNIQGSDATDTQYF
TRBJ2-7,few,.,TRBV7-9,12,TGTCCCAGCAGCCCCGCCGACAACGAGCAGTACTTC,CPSSPADNEQYF
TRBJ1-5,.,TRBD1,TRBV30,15,TGTGCCTGGAGCGACGGGACAGGTCCGAGTCAGCCCCAGCATTTT,CAWSDGTGPSQPQHF
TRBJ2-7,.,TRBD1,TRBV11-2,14,TGTGCCAGCAGCTTACTACAGGGGAAGGGCGAGCAGTACTTC,CASSLLQGKGEQYF
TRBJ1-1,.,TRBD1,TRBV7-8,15,TGTGCCAGCAGCTCTCAGGGGGGCATGAACACTGAAGCTTTCTTT,CASSSQGGMNTEAFF
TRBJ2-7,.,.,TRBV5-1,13,TGCGCCAGCAGCTTGGGGCTTTCGGGGGAGCAGTACTTC,CASSLGLSGEQYF